The rows below give T cell receptor beta chains drawn from one sample of a study of post-analysis software for immune sequencing data. In TCRdb, the PCR reads were re-called with MiXCR into one record per CDR3 protein. The sample yields a few hundred thousand distinct CDR3 sequences, roughly 34% seen once. Specimen: blood. These receptors were taken from a girl under 18 with multiple sclerosis. Each CDR3 is given with its conserved first and last residue. Fields, in order: D gene, clone size, J gene, V gene, CDR3 protein, CDR3 DNA. The D gene is left open where the match is weak. Rows may omit the clone size; those that give it use once, few, many or a size class.

NA | few | TRBJ2-1 | TRBV7-2 | CASSSGRPPSYNEQFF | TGTGCCAGCAGCTCCGGACGTCCGCCCTCCTACAATGAGCAGTTCTTC
NA | few | TRBJ2-6 | TRBV7-9 | CASSLVPSGANVLTF | TGTGCCAGCAGCTTAGTCCCCTCTGGGGCCAACGTCCTGACTTTC
TRBD2 | NA | TRBJ2-1 | TRBV24-1 | CATRPPGGAGEQFF | TGTGCCACCAGGCCCCCCGGGGGGGCGGGTGAGCAGTTCTTC
TRBD2 | NA | TRBJ2-7 | TRBV4-1 | CASSQSSGRYEQYF | TGCGCCAGCAGCCAATCTAGCGGGAGATACGAGCAGTACTTC
TRBD1 | NA | TRBJ1-4 | TRBV12-3/TRBV12-4 | CASSWDRTNEKLFF | TGTGCCAGCAGCTGGGACAGAACTAATGAAAAACTGTTTTTT
NA | few | TRBJ1-2 | TRBV20-1 | CSAMVNGYTF | TGCAGTGCTATGGTGAATGGCTACACCTTC
NA | few | TRBJ1-1 | TRBV7-9 | CASSAVTVGEAFF | TGTGCCAGCAGCGCCGTGACAGTGGGTGAAGCTTTCTTT
NA | NA | TRBJ2-5 | TRBV7-8 | CASSLPPVGVGQETQYF | TGTGCCAGCAGCTTACCCCCGGTGGGGGTAGGGCAAGAGACCCAGTACTTC
NA | few | TRBJ1-1 | TRBV20-1 | CSARVDRNEAFF | TGCAGTGCTAGAGTCGACAGAAACGAAGCTTTCTTT
NA | NA | TRBJ1-4 | TRBV14 | CASSQVSQQLFF | TGTGCCAGCAGCCAAGTCTCTCAGCAACTGTTTTTT
NA | few | TRBJ2-5 | TRBV6-1 | CASSEVRDVQETQYF | TGTGCCAGCAGTGAAGTGAGGGACGTCCAAGAGACCCAGTACTTC
NA | NA | TRBJ2-3 | TRBV7-3 | CASSLFGGGTDTQYF | TGTGCCAGCAGCTTATTTGGCGGGGGCACAGATACGCAGTATTTT
NA | NA | TRBJ1-2 | TRBV20-1 | CSARRGGQTSNYGYTF | TGCAGTGCTAGACGGGGGGGTCAGACATCTAACTATGGCTACACCTTC
NA | NA | TRBJ2-1 | TRBV28 | CASIRVGGYNEQFF | TGTGCCAGCATCCGGGTCGGGGGCTACAATGAGCAGTTCTTC
NA | NA | TRBJ1-6 | TRBV20-1 | CSARGDSAYNSPLHF | TGCAGTGCTAGAGGTGACTCCGCCTATAATTCACCCCTCCACTTT
TRBD1 | many | TRBJ1-2 | TRBV5-1 | CASSPTGRYGYTF | TGCGCCAGCAGCCCGACAGGGCGCTATGGCTACACCTTC
TRBD2 | NA | TRBJ2-1 | TRBV5-1 | CASSEGLAGNNEQFF | TGCGCCAGCAGCGAGGGACTAGCGGGGAACAATGAGCAGTTCTTC
TRBD2 | few | TRBJ2-3 | TRBV6-1 | CASLPGLAGPDTQYF | TGTGCCAGCCTACCAGGACTAGCGGGGCCAGATACGCAGTATTTT
NA | NA | TRBJ1-1 | TRBV9 | CASSPQMTMNTEAFF | TGTGCCAGCAGCCCTCAGATGACCATGAACACTGAAGCTTTCTTT
TRBD2 | NA | TRBJ2-5 | TRBV5-1 | CASSSEASGAEETQYF | TGCGCCAGCAGCTCGGAGGCTAGCGGGGCAGAAGAGACCCAGTACTTC
TRBD1 | few | TRBJ2-3 | TRBV20-1 | CSTGADTQYF | TGCAGTACAGGGGCAGATACGCAGTATTTT
NA | NA | TRBJ2-2 | TRBV5-1 | CASSSNPVNTGELFF | TGCGCCAGCAGCTCGAATCCAGTGAACACCGGGGAGCTGTTTTTT
NA | NA | TRBJ2-5 | TRBV21-1 | CASSKDRGMVKETQYF | TGTGCCAGCAGCAAAGACCGGGGGATGGTAAAAGAGACCCAGTACTTC
NA | NA | TRBJ1-1 | TRBV6-2/TRBV6-3 | CASSYRPKEAFF | TGTGCCAGCAGTTATCGACCCAAGGAAGCTTTCTTT
TRBD1 | once | TRBJ2-5 | TRBV5-1 | CASRRTGRQETQYF | TGCGCCAGCAGAAGGACAGGTCGACAAGAGACCCAGTACTTC
NA | few | TRBJ2-3 | TRBV29-1 | CSVELSIVSTDTQYF | TGCAGCGTTGAGCTATCAATCGTTAGCACAGATACGCAGTATTTT
TRBD1 | NA | TRBJ2-2 | TRBV3-1 | CASSQGRGWTGELFF | TGTGCCAGCAGCCAAGGCAGGGGGTGGACCGGGGAGCTGTTTTTT
TRBD2 | NA | TRBJ2-2 | TRBV7-3 | CASGTSGGNTGELFF | TGTGCCAGCGGCACTAGCGGGGGGAACACCGGGGAGCTGTTTTTT
NA | NA | TRBJ1-4 | TRBV25-1 | CASREVAEGKLFF | TGTGCCAGCCGCGAGGTGGCAGAGGGAAAACTGTTTTTT
TRBD2 | NA | TRBJ2-1 | TRBV20-1 | CSPRLAACNEQFF | TGCAGTCCCAGACTAGCTGCCTGCAATGAGCAGTTCTTC
TRBD1 | NA | TRBJ2-7 | TRBV18 | CASSPRDRVFDEQYF | TGTGCCAGCTCACCAAGGGACAGGGTCTTCGACGAGCAGTACTTC
NA | NA | TRBJ1-1 | TRBV5-6 | CASSPYLGDREAFF | TGTGCCAGCAGCCCCTATCTGGGGGACCGAGAAGCTTTCTTT
NA | NA | TRBJ2-5 | TRBV6-5 | CAGSYSSGGRETQYF | TGTGCCGGCAGTTACTCGAGTGGGGGCCGGGAGACCCAGTACTTC
NA | few | TRBJ1-6 | TRBV7-2 | CASSLPYNSPLHF | TGTGCCAGCAGCCTACCCTATAATTCACCCCTCCACTTT
TRBD2 | few | TRBJ2-7 | TRBV11-2 | CASSFLAGNEQYF | TGTGCCAGCAGCTTTTTAGCGGGGAACGAGCAGTACTTC
NA | few | TRBJ1-1 | TRBV12-3/TRBV12-4 | CASSLVIRQPQNTEAFF | TGTGCCAGCAGTTTAGTCATCAGGCAGCCCCAGAACACTGAAGCTTTCTTT